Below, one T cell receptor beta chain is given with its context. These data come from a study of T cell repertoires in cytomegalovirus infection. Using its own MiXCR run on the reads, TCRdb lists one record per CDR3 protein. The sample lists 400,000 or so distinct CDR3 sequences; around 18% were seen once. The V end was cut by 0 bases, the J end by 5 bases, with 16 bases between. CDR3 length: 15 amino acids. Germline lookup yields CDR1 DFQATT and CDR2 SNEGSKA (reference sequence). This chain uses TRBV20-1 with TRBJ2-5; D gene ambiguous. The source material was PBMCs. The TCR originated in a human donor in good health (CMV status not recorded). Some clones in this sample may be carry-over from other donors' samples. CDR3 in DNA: TGCAGTGCTAGAGATCTTCAGGATCCTGGGGAGACCCAGTACTTC. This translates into CSARDLQDPGETQYF.